Below are 22 T cell receptor beta chains sequenced from a single sample in a study of post-analysis software for immune sequencing data. Study findings and constraints: Patients showed TRBV5-6, TRBV5-1 and TRBV20-1 among five TRBV segments more frequent than in controls.

For these receptors, no antigen is known. Included in the TCR beta cDNA libraries were unique molecular identifiers. TCRdb recomputed calls from the PCR reads with MiXCR, one row per CDR3 protein. The repertoire holds hundreds of thousands of distinct CDR3 sequences, with roughly three fifths as singletons. The sample consisted of blood. The origin of the receptors is a girl aged 2 to 10 with multiple sclerosis.

The sample holds one count of this clonotype. The V call is TRBV25-1, the J call TRBJ1-2, with D possibly matching TRBD1 (6 bases). Trimming cost V 4 bases and J 2 bases, with 26 bases left between them. This CDR3 contains 19 residues. Germline CDR1 is MGHDK and CDR2 is SYGVNS. As DNA, the CDR3 is TGTGCCAGCAGTGGGGAGTCGACAGGCGGTTGGGGCGCCAACTATGGCTACACCTTC. This translates into CASSGESTGGWGANYGYTF.

The table lists this clonotype with a few counts. The chain links TRBV29-1 to TRBJ1-1; a weak D match, TRBD1 (5 bases). Trimming took off 5 bases at V and 0 bases at J, with 10 bases between the two ends. The germline gives CDR1 SQVTM, CDR2 ANQGSEA. The CDR3 has 13 amino acids. CDR3 in amino acids: CSVRAGVNTEAFF. The CDR3 DNA reads as TGCAGCGTTCGAGCGGGGGTGAACACTGAAGCTTTCTTT.

This chain connects TRBV6-1 to TRBJ1-2; D perhaps matches TRBD1 (5 bases). Germline V lookup: CDR1 MNHNS, CDR2 SASEGT. CDR3 size: 14 residues. Trimming stripped 3 bases from V and 1 base from J, with 9 bases between. In DNA, the CDR3 is TGTGCCAGCAGTGATTGGGGGTTTAACTATGGCTACACCTTC. Translation: CASSDWGFNYGYTF.

The CDR3 sequence is CASSWDRDYEQYF. The CDR3, as DNA: TGTGCCAGCAGTTGGGACAGGGACTACGAGCAGTACTTC. This chain joins TRBV6-2 or TRBV6-3 and TRBJ2-7; 9 nucleotides line up with TRBD1. Unmatched junction bases numbered 1, after V lost 4 bases and J lost 3 bases. The CDR3 has 13 amino acids. In germline, CDR1 is MNHEY, CDR2 SVGEGT.

The rearrangement uses TRBV20-1 and TRBJ2-7, with TRBD1 identical over 7 bases. Germline V gene data show CDR1 as DFQATT and CDR2 as SNEGSKA (reference sequence). The V and J ends lost 6 bases and 6 bases, in that order; junction bases with no gene match: 14. The CDR3 spans 14 residues. The CDR3 loop reads CSAPTTGKLFEQYF. The DNA for the CDR3 is TGCAGTGCACCGACGACAGGGAAACTTTTCGAGCAGTACTTC.

V is TRBV20-1 and J is TRBJ2-1, with D hard to call. V lost 2 bases and J lost 3, with 5 bases in between. Germline V gene data show CDR1 as DFQATT and CDR2 as SNEGSKA (reference sequence). CDR3 length: 12 residues. CDR3 coding DNA: TGCAGTGCTAGAACAAGCTACAATGAGCAGTTCTTC. Its translation: CSARTSYNEQFF.

This chain connects TRBV29-1 to TRBJ2-1; maybe TRBD2 (6 bases). Between the trimmed V and J ends, which lost 7 bases and 2 bases, there was a span of 18 bases. The germline CDR1 and CDR2 sequences are SQVTM and ANQGSEA. The CDR3 covers 15 residues. In DNA form, the CDR3 reads TGCAGCGGGGGGTTAGCGGTGGTGCCCTACAATGAGCAGTTCTTC. Amino acid sequence: CSGGLAVVPYNEQFF.

Here the CDR3 reads CASSLNEGTGELFF. The CDR3 region has the DNA TGCGCCAGCAGCTTGAATGAGGGCACCGGGGAGCTGTTTTTT. This chain connects TRBV5-1 to TRBJ2-2, with D perhaps TRBD2 (5 bases). Deletions cut 1 base from V and 4 bases from J, with 8 bases between. The germline V gene encodes CDR1 SGHRS and CDR2 YFSETQ. The CDR3 runs to 14 residues.

The CDR3 loop reads CASSLGGAPNTEAFF. In DNA form, the CDR3 reads TGTGCCAGCAGCTTAGGCGGCGCCCCGAACACTGAAGCTTTCTTT. V usage is TRBV7-2 and J usage is TRBJ1-1; D not certain. This CDR3 has 15 amino acids. Germline lookup yields CDR1 SGHTA and CDR2 FQGNSA. V dropped 1 base and J dropped 1 base, with 10 bases sitting between them.

The V gene is TRBV6-2 or TRBV6-3, the J gene TRBJ2-1; 9 nucleotides line up with TRBD1. CDR1 is MNHEY, CDR2 SVGEGT, per germline. This CDR3 is built from 15 residues. J lost 0 bases, V lost 10 bases, and 7 bases had no gene match. The CDR3 coding sequence is TGTGCCACCACGAGACAGGGGGTCTCCTACAATGAGCAGTTCTTC. Protein sequence: CATTRQGVSYNEQFF.

This clonotype was recorded a few times. The V call is TRBV12-3 or TRBV12-4, the J call TRBJ2-5; D remains unclear. Trimming removed 3 bases at V and 5 bases at J, with 13 bases between. The CDR3 spans 14 residues. The CDR3 here is CASSLGLGWETQYF. The DNA of the CDR3 is TGTGCCAGCAGTTTGGGTCTGGGGTGGGAGACCCAGTACTTC.

The chain employs TRBV5-5 and TRBJ2-7, with 7 bases that match TRBD1. Looked up from germline, CDR1 is SGHKS and CDR2 is YYEKEE (reference sequence). V shed 5 bases, J shed 3 bases, and the junction held 11 bases outside the gene matches. The CDR3 spans 15 residues. The CDR3 protein is CASSSGQAIGYEQYF. The CDR3 nucleotides read TGTGCCAGCAGTTCTGGACAGGCTATTGGCTACGAGCAGTACTTC.

This rearrangement joins TRBV20-1 to TRBJ2-7; D is ambiguous. The assigned J gene may be wrong: the sequence end matches TRBJ2-5 better. The CDR3 runs 11 residues. Germline V gene sequence: CDR1 DFQATT, CDR2 SNEGSKA (reference sequence). Written as DNA, the CDR3 is TGCAGTGCCCTCAGTGAAGAGACCCAGTACTTC. Translation gives CSALSEETQYF.

The chain combines TRBV29-1 with TRBJ2-7, with D unresolved. Germline V gives CDR1 SQVTM, CDR2 ANQGSEA. Between the trimmed V and J ends, which lost 6 bases and 5 bases, there was a span of 8 bases. This CDR3 region has 10 residues. Here the CDR3 DNA reads TGCAGCGTCAGGAACAACGAGCAGTACTTC. Translation: CSVRNNEQYF.

This clonotype was recorded a few times. The chain uses TRBV21-1 and TRBJ2-3; the tabulated D call, TRBD2, remains unverified against the DNA. TRBV21-1 is classified as a pseudogene. The CDR3 covers 19 residues. CDR3 DNA sequence: TGTGCCAGCAGCAAAGTGGAAGCGGGAGTGCTGCTGCGCACAGATACGCAGTATTTT. This codes for CASSKVEAGVLLRTDTQYF.

The chain carries TRBV5-1 and TRBJ2-1, with 7 bases lining up with TRBD2. The J segment lost 10 bases and the V segment lost 3 bases, leaving 13 bases of the junction unmatched. Germline values: CDR1 SGHRS, CDR2 YFSETQ. The CDR3 is 15 residues long. The CDR3 DNA reads TGCGCCAGCAGCTCCACTAGCGTTGGTATCAGGGAGCAGTTCTTC. Translation: CASSSTSVGIREQFF.

The J gene is TRBJ1-2, the V gene TRBV20-1; a weak D match, TRBD1 (5 bases). Germline CDR1 and CDR2: DFQATT and SNEGSKA (reference sequence). The CDR3 extends over 16 amino acids. V gave up 0 bases and J gave up 4 bases, with 18 bases separating them. In DNA form, the CDR3 reads TGCAGTGCTAGAGATCCCCCCTGGGGGTCCCCCTATGGCTACACCTTC. It specifies CSARDPPWGSPYGYTF.

The chain combines TRBV10-3 with TRBJ2-5; 7 nucleotides line up with TRBD1. The germline CDR1 and CDR2 sequences are ENHRY and SYGVKD. The CDR3 is made up of 14 amino acids. V dropped 10 bases and J dropped 1; count of bases not matched to a gene: 9. In nucleotides, the CDR3 is TGTGCCACAACCGGTGGGACAGCCCAAGAGACCCAGTACTTC. Translated, it gives CATTGGTAQETQYF.

The rearrangement links TRBV29-1 to TRBJ2-1, with TRBD1 matching 9 bases. V dropped 4 bases and J dropped 7; count of bases not matched to a gene: 8. The V gene's germline CDR1 is SQVTM and CDR2 ANQGSEA. The CDR3 covers 14 residues. This CDR3 is CSVVRQGVYNEQFF. For the CDR3, the DNA is TGCAGCGTTGTGAGACAGGGGGTCTATAATGAGCAGTTCTTC.

V is TRBV13 and J is TRBJ2-5; D gene unclear. The CDR3 runs 15 residues. Per germline, CDR1 PRHDT and CDR2 FYEKMQ (reference sequence). V dropped 3 bases and J dropped 5 bases, with 16 bases sitting between them. The CDR3 region has the DNA TGTGCCAGCAGCTTTGGTCGGCGGTTGGGGGAGACCCAGTACTTC. The encoded protein is CASSFGRRLGETQYF.

This clonotype was seen a few times. The chain recombines TRBV9 with TRBJ2-7; D is unclear. CDR1 and CDR2 from the germline V gene are SGDLS and YYNGEE. This CDR3 comprises 13 residues. V dropped 0 bases and J dropped 0 bases, with 4 bases sitting between them. Here the CDR3 reads CASSVDSSYEQYF. Written as DNA, the CDR3 is TGTGCCAGCAGCGTAGACAGCTCCTACGAGCAGTACTTC.

This clonotype was found a few times. The rearrangement joins TRBV7-4 to TRBJ1-2; D uncertain. Per germline, CDR1 SGHVT and CDR2 SQSDAQ. The CDR3 length is 15 residues. V was pared by 4 bases and J by 4 bases, with 16 bases between. The CDR3 sequence is CASSSSRRLGYGYTF. CDR3 bases: TGTGCCAGCAGCTCATCGAGAAGACTAGGCTATGGCTACACCTTC.